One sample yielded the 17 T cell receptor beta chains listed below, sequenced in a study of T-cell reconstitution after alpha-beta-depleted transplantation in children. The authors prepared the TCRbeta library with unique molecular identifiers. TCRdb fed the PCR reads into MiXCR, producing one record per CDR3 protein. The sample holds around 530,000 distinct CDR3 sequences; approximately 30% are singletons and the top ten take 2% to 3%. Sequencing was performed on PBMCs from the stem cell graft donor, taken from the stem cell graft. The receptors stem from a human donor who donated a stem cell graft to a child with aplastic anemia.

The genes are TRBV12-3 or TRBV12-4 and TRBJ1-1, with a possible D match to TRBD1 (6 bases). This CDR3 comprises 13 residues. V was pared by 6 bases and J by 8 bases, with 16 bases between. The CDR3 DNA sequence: TGTGCCAGCAGACACACCAGGGGACCGGAAGCTTTCTTT. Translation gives CASRHTRGPEAFF.

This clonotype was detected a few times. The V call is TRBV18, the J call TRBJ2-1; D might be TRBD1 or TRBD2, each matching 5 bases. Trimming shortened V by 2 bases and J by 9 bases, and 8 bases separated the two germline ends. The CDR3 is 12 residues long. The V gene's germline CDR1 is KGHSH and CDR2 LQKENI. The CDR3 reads CASSPFGAEQFF. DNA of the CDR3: TGTGCCAGCTCACCATTCGGGGCTGAGCAGTTCTTC.

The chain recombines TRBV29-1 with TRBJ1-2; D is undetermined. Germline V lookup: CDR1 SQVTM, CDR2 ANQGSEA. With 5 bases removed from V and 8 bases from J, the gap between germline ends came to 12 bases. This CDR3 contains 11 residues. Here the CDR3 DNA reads TGCAGCGTTTGGCCGGATCGCGGCTACACCTTC. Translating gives CSVWPDRGYTF.

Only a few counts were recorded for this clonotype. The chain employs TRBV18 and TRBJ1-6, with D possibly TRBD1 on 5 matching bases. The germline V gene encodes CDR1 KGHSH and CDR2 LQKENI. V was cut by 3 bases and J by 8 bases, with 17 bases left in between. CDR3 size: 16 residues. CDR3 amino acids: CASSPLADSSDSPLHF. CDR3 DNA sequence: TGTGCCAGCTCACCGCTCGCCGACAGCTCGGATTCACCCCTCCACTTT.

The CDR3 DNA reads as TGCAGTGCTAGAGAATTCAGCATACAGAGGTCATATGGCTACACCTTC. This codes for CSAREFSIQRSYGYTF. The chain links TRBV20-1 to TRBJ1-2; D is unclear. V shed 0 bases and J shed 5 bases, with 19 bases lying between them. The CDR3 sequence is 16 residues long. Germline V lookup: CDR1 DFQATT, CDR2 SNEGSKA (reference sequence).

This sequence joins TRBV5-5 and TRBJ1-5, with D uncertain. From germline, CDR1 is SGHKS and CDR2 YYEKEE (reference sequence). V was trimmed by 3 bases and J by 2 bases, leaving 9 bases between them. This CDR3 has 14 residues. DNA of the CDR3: TGTGCCAGCAGCTCGGGCAGAGGCAATCAGCCCCAGCATTTT. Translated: CASSSGRGNQPQHF.

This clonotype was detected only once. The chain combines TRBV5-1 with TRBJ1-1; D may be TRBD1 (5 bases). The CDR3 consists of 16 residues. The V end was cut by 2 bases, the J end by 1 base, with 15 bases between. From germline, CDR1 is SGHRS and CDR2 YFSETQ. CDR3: CASSFDRPTGNTEAFF. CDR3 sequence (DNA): TGCGCCAGCAGCTTCGATCGACCCACAGGGAACACTGAAGCTTTCTTT.

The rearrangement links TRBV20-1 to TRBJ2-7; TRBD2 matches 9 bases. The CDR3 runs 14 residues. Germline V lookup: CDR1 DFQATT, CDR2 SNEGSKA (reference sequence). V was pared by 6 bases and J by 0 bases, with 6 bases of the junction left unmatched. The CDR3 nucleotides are TGCAGTGCGCTCCCACTAGCGGGCTCCTACGAGCAGTACGTC. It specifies CSALPLAGSYEQYV.

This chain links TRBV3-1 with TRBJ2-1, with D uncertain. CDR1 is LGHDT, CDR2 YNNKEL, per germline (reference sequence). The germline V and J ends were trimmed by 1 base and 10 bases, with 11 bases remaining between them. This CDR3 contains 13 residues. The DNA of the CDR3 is TGTGCCAGCAGCCAAGGGAATAACCGGGAGCAGTTCTTC. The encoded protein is CASSQGNNREQFF.

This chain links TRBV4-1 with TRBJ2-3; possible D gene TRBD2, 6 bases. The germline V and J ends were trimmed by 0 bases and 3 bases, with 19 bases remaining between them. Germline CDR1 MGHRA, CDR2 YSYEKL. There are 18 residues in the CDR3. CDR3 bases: TGCGCCAGCAGCCAAGATCCCTTGGGTAGCGGTGGGACAGATACGCAGTATTTT. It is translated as CASSQDPLGSGGTDTQYF.

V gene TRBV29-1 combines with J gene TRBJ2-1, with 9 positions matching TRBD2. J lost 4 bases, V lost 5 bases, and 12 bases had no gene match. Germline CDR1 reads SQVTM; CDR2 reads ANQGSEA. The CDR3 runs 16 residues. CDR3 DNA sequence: TGCAGCGTTTGGCCCCCGACTAGCGGAATTTACAATGAGCAGTTCTTC. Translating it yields CSVWPPTSGIYNEQFF.

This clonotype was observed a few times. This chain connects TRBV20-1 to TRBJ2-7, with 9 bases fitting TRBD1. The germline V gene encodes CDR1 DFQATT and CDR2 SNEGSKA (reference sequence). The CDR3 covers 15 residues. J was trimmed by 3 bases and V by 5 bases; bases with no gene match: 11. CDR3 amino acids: CSARIPGQGIYEQYF. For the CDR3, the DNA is TGCAGTGCTCGCATCCCGGGACAGGGAATCTACGAGCAGTACTTC.

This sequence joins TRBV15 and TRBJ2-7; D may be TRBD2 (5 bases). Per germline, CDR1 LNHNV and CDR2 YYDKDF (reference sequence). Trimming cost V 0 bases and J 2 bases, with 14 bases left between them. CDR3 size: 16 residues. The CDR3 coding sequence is TGTGCCACCAGCAGAGATCTGGGTAGCGACACCTACGAGCAGTACTTC. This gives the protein CATSRDLGSDTYEQYF.

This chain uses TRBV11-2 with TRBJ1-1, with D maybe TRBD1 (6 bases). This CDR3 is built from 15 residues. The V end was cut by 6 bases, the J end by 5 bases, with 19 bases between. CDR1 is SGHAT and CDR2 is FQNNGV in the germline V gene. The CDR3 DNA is TGTGCCAGCAGGCTTGGGGGCGGGACTGGAACTGAAGCTTTCTTT. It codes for CASRLGGGTGTEAFF.

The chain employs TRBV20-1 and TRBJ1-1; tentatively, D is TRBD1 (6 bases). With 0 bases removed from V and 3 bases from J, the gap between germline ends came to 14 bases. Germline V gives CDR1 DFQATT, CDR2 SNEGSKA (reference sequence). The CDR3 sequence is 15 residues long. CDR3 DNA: TGCAGTGCTAGAGATATTACAGGGATAGACACTGAAGCTTTCTTT. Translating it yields CSARDITGIDTEAFF.

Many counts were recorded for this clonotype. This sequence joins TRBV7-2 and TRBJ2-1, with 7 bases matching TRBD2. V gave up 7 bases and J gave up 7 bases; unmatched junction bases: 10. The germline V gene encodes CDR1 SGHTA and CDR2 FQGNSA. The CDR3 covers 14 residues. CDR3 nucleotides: TGTGCCAGCATGGGGGACCTGGGACTAAATGAGCAGTTCTTC. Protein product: CASMGDLGLNEQFF.

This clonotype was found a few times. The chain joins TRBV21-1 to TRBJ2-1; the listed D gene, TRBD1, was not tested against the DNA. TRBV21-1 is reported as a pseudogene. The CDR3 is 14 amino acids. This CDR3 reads CASSMRESGNEQFF. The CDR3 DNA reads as TGTGCCAGCAGCATGAGGGAGAGTGGGAATGAGCAGTTCTTC.